The clone carrying this TCR beta chain was detected many times. This record comes from a study of CD8+ T cells in alopecia areata. It was cDNA, reverse transcribed from extracted RNA, that served as the sequencing template. Only in-frame clones appear in the TCRdb table, and some are missing; sequencing was by immunoSEQ multiplex PCR. The sample lists tens of thousands of clones; roughly three fifths were seen once. This receptor was obtained from a human donor with alopecia areata. The material sequenced was CD8+ T cells sorted from blood, taken at week 0.

CDR3 residues: CASSRQGDYNEQFF. The CDR3, as DNA: TGTGCCAGCAGCCGACAGGGGGACTACAATGAGCAGTTCTTC. This rearrangement joins TRBV11-2 to TRBJ2-1; the match to TRBD1 covers 9 bases. Trimming removed 5 bases from V and 3 bases from J; junction bases left unmatched: 2. The CDR3 is made up of 14 amino acids. Germline CDR1 and CDR2: SGHAT and FQNNGV.